This entry lists 9 T cell receptor beta chains sequenced from one sample in a study of T cell responses to AZD1222 COVID-19 vaccine. Using immunoSEQ multiplex PCR, the repertoire was profiled, and TCRdb retains in-frame clones only, with some absent. The table includes 110,000 to 150,000 clones, 80% to 95% detected once. The sequences come from peripheral blood, collected on day 0 of AZD1222 vaccination. Receptor source: an adult in good health.

The genes are TRBV15 and TRBJ2-1; 11 nucleotides line up with TRBD1. CDR1 is LNHNV, CDR2 YYDKDF, per germline (reference sequence). The trim removed 5 bases at V and 7 bases at J, leaving 10 bases unmatched. The CDR3 sequence is 16 residues long. CDR3 sequence (DNA): TGTGCCACCAGCGATGGGGGGACAGGGGGAGGTAATGAGCAGTTCTTC. It encodes CATSDGGTGGGNEQFF.

The chain joins TRBV11-3 to TRBJ2-3; 7 bases line up with TRBD2. The junction had 2 bases not matched to a gene; V was cut back by 8 bases and J by 0 bases. Germline V gene data show CDR1 as SGHNT and CDR2 as YENEEA. The CDR3 runs 13 residues. The CDR3 region is CASASGSTDTQYF. CDR3 DNA sequence: TGTGCCAGCGCTAGCGGAAGCACAGATACGCAGTATTTT.

This chain connects TRBV6-5 to TRBJ1-6, with a possible D match to TRBD1 (5 bases). This CDR3 has 15 residues. Trimming took 7 bases from V and 5 from J, leaving 15 bases between them. Germline CDR1 reads MNHEY; CDR2 reads SVGAGI. CDR3 in amino acids: CASKGRRLHNSPLHF. The CDR3 DNA reads as TGTGCCAGCAAGGGACGTCGGTTACATAATTCACCCCTCCACTTT.

The chain couples TRBV28 to TRBJ2-1; D tentatively fits TRBD1 or TRBD2 (5 bases each). The CDR3 sequence is 15 residues long. V was pared by 6 bases and J by 6 bases, with 18 bases between. In germline, CDR1 is MDHEN, CDR2 SYDVKM. CDR3 bases: TGTGCCAGCAGCCGAATCGGGGCCTGGGCCAATGAGCAGTTCTTC. Protein: CASSRIGAWANEQFF.

The chain carries TRBV10-2 and TRBJ1-6, with 7 bases lining up with TRBD1. Germline lookup yields CDR1 WSHSY and CDR2 SAAADI. CDR3 length equals 18 residues. Germline trimming cut 3 bases from V and 0 bases from J; bases unmatched to any gene: 8. CDR3 coding DNA: TGCGCCAGCAGTGACCCAGACAGGGCCGGCTCCTATAATTCACCCCTCCACTTT. Translated: CASSDPDRAGSYNSPLHF.

V and J are TRBV5-1 and TRBJ2-2; TRBD2 matches at 8 bases. Germline CDR1 is SGHRS and CDR2 is YFSETQ. V dropped 5 bases and J dropped 0; count of bases not matched to a gene: 3. The CDR3 sequence is 15 residues long. This CDR3 reads CASSSGLANTGELFF. CDR3 nucleotide sequence: TGCGCCAGCAGTTCGGGACTAGCGAACACCGGGGAGCTGTTTTTT.

V usage is TRBV5-1 and J usage is TRBJ2-7; 7 bases map to TRBD2. CDR3 length: 14 residues. J gave up 6 bases and V 3 bases, and 9 bases lay outside the gene matches. CDR1 is SGHRS, CDR2 YFSETQ, per germline. CDR3 protein: CASSYEGRGFEQYF. The CDR3 DNA reads as TGCGCCAGCAGCTATGAAGGGAGGGGATTCGAGCAGTACTTC.

V usage is TRBV28 and J usage is TRBJ1-5, with D perhaps TRBD1 (5 bases). The length of the CDR3 is 16 residues. CDR1 is MDHEN, CDR2 SYDVKM, per germline. V lost 2 bases, J lost 6 bases, and 17 bases lay in between. The CDR3 coding sequence is TGTGCCAGCAGTTTACGGGGACCCGAGGTGCCTCAGCCCCAGCATTTT. It translates to CASSLRGPEVPQPQHF.

The chain combines TRBV10-1 with TRBJ2-2; a possible D gene is TRBD2 (6 bases). Per germline, CDR1 WNHNN and CDR2 SYGVQD (reference sequence). Between the trimmed V and J ends, which lost 3 bases and 4 bases, there was a span of 12 bases. This CDR3 has 15 residues. CDR3 sequence: CASSETGLLTGELFF. The CDR3 DNA sequence: TGCGCCAGCAGTGAAACGGGACTCCTCACCGGGGAGCTGTTTTTT.